The clone carrying this T cell receptor (beta chain) was counted between two and nine times. The time point was: pre-treatment sample, taken before nivolumab and TIL therapy. Most excised metastases sampled were pleural nodules or supraclavicular lymph nodes. Patients were adults with stage 4 NSCLC. The libraries were made with immunoSEQ v3. Libraries were sequenced to 2 million to 2.5 million read pairs (survey) or about 5-6 million (deep). Assay used: immunoSEQ multiplex PCR; TCRdb lists only in-frame clones, some missing. The table includes fewer than 30,000 clones, roughly 69% detected once. The data belong to a study of TIL therapy for anti-PD-1-resistant metastatic lung cancer. This sequence was found in a woman between 30 and 79 years old with non-small cell lung cancer. Source: tumor tissue, taken at baseline.

The CDR3 is CASTPQGGTGELFF. Written as DNA, the CDR3 is TGTGCCAGCACCCCCCAGGGTGGGACCGGGGAGCTGTTTTTT. The gene calls are TRBV11-3 and TRBJ2-2; D might be TRBD1 (5 bases). The CDR3 consists of 14 residues. The germline CDR1 and CDR2 sequences are SGHNT and YENEEA. Trimming took off 7 bases at V and 5 bases at J, with 14 bases between the two ends.